A selection of T cell receptor beta chains follows, all from one sample in a study of patients and donors after allogeneic stem cell transplantation. In TCRdb, the RT-PCR reads were re-called with MiXCR into one record per CDR3 protein. Seen here are some 880,000 distinct CDR3 sequences, roughly 18% observed once, and the top ten hold 5% to 6.5%. The sequencing input was blood, either unsorted or a sorted T cell fraction (not recorded which). These receptors originate from a human donor who was either an allogeneic HSCT recipient or a stem cell or donor lymphocyte infusion donor (not recorded which). It is not recorded whose cells these are; they may come from a transplant donor. Each CDR3 is given with its conserved first and last residue. D genes are given only for firm matches. Where a row states a size, it is once, few, many or the class of an expanded clone; other rows omit it.

j_gene: TRBJ2-1
d_gene: TRBD2
v_gene: TRBV20-1
abundance: once
CDR3aa: CSAGTSGIYNEQFF
CDR3nt: TGCAGTGCTGGGACTAGCGGGATCTACAATGAGCAGTTCTTC

j_gene: TRBJ1-5
d_gene: TRBD1
v_gene: TRBV19
abundance: once
CDR3aa: CASRAWDRAQPQHF
CDR3nt: TGTGCCAGTAGGGCCTGGGACAGAGCTCAGCCCCAGCATTTT

j_gene: TRBJ2-7
d_gene: TRBD2
v_gene: TRBV6-5
abundance: .
CDR3aa: CASSYFPSGRIYEQYF
CDR3nt: TGTGCCAGCAGTTACTTCCCTAGCGGGAGAATCTACGAGCAGTACTTC

j_gene: TRBJ2-5
d_gene: .
v_gene: TRBV4-1
abundance: few
CDR3aa: CASSQDTSRVETQYF
CDR3nt: TGCGCCAGCAGCCAAGATACTAGCCGGGTAGAGACCCAGTACTTC

j_gene: TRBJ2-1
d_gene: .
v_gene: TRBV4-1
abundance: .
CDR3aa: CASSQDGNEQFF
CDR3nt: TGCGCCAGCAGCCAAGACGGGAATGAGCAGTTCTTC

j_gene: TRBJ2-1
d_gene: TRBD2
v_gene: TRBV28
abundance: .
CDR3aa: CASSRFTSGKTYNEQFF
CDR3nt: TGTGCCAGCAGTCGGTTTACTAGCGGGAAGACCTACAATGAGCAGTTCTTC

j_gene: TRBJ2-1
d_gene: .
v_gene: TRBV6-5
abundance: few
CDR3aa: CASSSLALSYNEQFF
CDR3nt: TGTGCCAGCAGTTCACTAGCTCTGTCCTACAATGAGCAGTTCTTC

j_gene: TRBJ1-3
d_gene: .
v_gene: TRBV7-6
abundance: .
CDR3aa: CASSSLRGGPSSTIYF
CDR3nt: TGTGCCAGCAGCTCCCTCAGGGGTGGGCCCTCCAGCACCATATATTTT

j_gene: TRBJ1-1
d_gene: .
v_gene: TRBV19
abundance: few
CDR3aa: CASRKGEVNTEAFF
CDR3nt: TGTGCCAGTAGAAAAGGGGAGGTGAACACTGAAGCTTTCTTT

j_gene: TRBJ2-1
d_gene: .
v_gene: TRBV6-5
abundance: .
CDR3aa: CASSYSIRGVQFF
CDR3nt: TGTGCCAGCAGTTACTCGATTCGCGGGGTACAGTTCTTC

j_gene: TRBJ2-7
d_gene: .
v_gene: TRBV3-1
abundance: few
CDR3aa: CASSQFAQRRGMHEQYF
CDR3nt: TGTGCCAGCAGCCAATTCGCCCAAAGGCGGGGCATGCACGAGCAGTACTTC

j_gene: TRBJ1-2
d_gene: TRBD1
v_gene: TRBV12-3/TRBV12-4
abundance: .
CDR3aa: CASRRQGADYGYTF
CDR3nt: TGTGCCAGCAGAAGACAGGGAGCGGACTATGGCTACACCTTC

j_gene: TRBJ2-7
d_gene: .
v_gene: TRBV5-1
abundance: few
CDR3aa: CASSLVGGAHPTSYEQYF
CDR3nt: TGCGCCAGCAGCTTGGTAGGAGGGGCCCACCCCACCTCCTACGAGCAGTACTTC

j_gene: TRBJ2-1
d_gene: TRBD2
v_gene: TRBV6-5
abundance: .
CDR3aa: CASSYPRLAGDHNEQFF
CDR3nt: TGTGCCAGCAGTTACCCGAGACTAGCTGGAGACCACAATGAGCAGTTCTTC

j_gene: TRBJ2-7
d_gene: .
v_gene: TRBV6-2/TRBV6-3
abundance: .
CDR3aa: CASARDIVPYEQYF
CDR3nt: TGTGCCAGCGCTAGGGATATAGTTCCCTACGAGCAGTACTTC

j_gene: TRBJ2-2
d_gene: .
v_gene: TRBV7-2
abundance: few
CDR3aa: CASSLLGGYTGELFF
CDR3nt: TGTGCCAGCAGCTTACTAGGAGGCTACACCGGGGAGCTGTTTTTT

j_gene: TRBJ1-2
d_gene: .
v_gene: TRBV2
abundance: few
CDR3aa: CASSPGTYEGYTF
CDR3nt: TGTGCCAGCAGCCCCGGGACCTACGAGGGCTACACCTTC

j_gene: TRBJ1-1
d_gene: .
v_gene: TRBV7-9
abundance: few
CDR3aa: CASSLARVSEAFF
CDR3nt: TGTGCCAGCAGCTTAGCGCGAGTTTCTGAAGCTTTCTTT

j_gene: TRBJ1-1
d_gene: .
v_gene: TRBV4-3
abundance: few
CDR3aa: CASSPARAREAFF
CDR3nt: TGCGCCAGCAGCCCGGCCAGGGCGAGGGAAGCTTTCTTT

j_gene: TRBJ2-1
d_gene: TRBD2
v_gene: TRBV4-2
abundance: .
CDR3aa: CASSHGWTSESSYNEQFF
CDR3nt: TGTGCCAGCAGCCACGGGTGGACTAGCGAGAGCTCCTACAATGAGCAGTTCTTC

j_gene: TRBJ1-1
d_gene: TRBD1
v_gene: TRBV5-6
abundance: few
CDR3aa: CASSPGQGPFRAFF
CDR3nt: TGTGCCAGCAGCCCGGGACAGGGACCATTTCGGGCTTTCTTT

j_gene: TRBJ1-5
d_gene: .
v_gene: TRBV19
abundance: few
CDR3aa: CATSQVSGNQPQHF
CDR3nt: TGTGCCACTTCCCAGGTATCGGGCAATCAGCCCCAGCATTTT

j_gene: TRBJ2-7
d_gene: TRBD1
v_gene: TRBV7-2
abundance: .
CDR3aa: CASSLTSRQGRNEQYF
CDR3nt: TGTGCCAGCAGCTTAACCTCCAGACAGGGGAGGAACGAGCAGTACTTC

j_gene: TRBJ2-5
d_gene: .
v_gene: TRBV3-1
abundance: few
CDR3aa: CASSLILGFSETQYF
CDR3nt: TGTGCCAGCAGCCTAATCTTGGGTTTTTCAGAGACCCAGTACTTC

j_gene: TRBJ2-2
d_gene: .
v_gene: TRBV7-3
abundance: few
CDR3aa: CASSPAGSVGELFF
CDR3nt: TGTGCCAGCAGCCCGGCAGGTAGCGTCGGGGAGCTGTTTTTT

j_gene: TRBJ1-2
d_gene: .
v_gene: TRBV14
abundance: once
CDR3aa: CASSHGRPYGYTF
CDR3nt: TGTGCCAGCAGCCACGGCAGGCCCTATGGCTACACCTTC

j_gene: TRBJ1-2
d_gene: .
v_gene: TRBV15
abundance: few
CDR3aa: CATSRKDGGYTF
CDR3nt: TGTGCCACCAGCAGAAAGGATGGTGGCTACACCTTC

j_gene: TRBJ2-7
d_gene: .
v_gene: TRBV7-2
abundance: few
CDR3aa: CASSQLERPAYEQYF
CDR3nt: TGTGCCAGCAGCCAACTCGAGCGACCGGCGTACGAGCAGTACTTC

j_gene: TRBJ2-7
d_gene: TRBD1
v_gene: TRBV9
abundance: .
CDR3aa: CASSPQGVKNVNEQYF
CDR3nt: TGTGCCAGCAGCCCTCAGGGGGTGAAGAACGTGAACGAGCAGTACTTC

j_gene: TRBJ2-7
d_gene: .
v_gene: TRBV20-1
abundance: .
CDR3aa: CSAQLGKGYEQYF
CDR3nt: TGCAGTGCCCAGCTAGGGAAGGGCTACGAGCAGTACTTC

j_gene: TRBJ2-5
d_gene: .
v_gene: TRBV20-1
abundance: .
CDR3aa: CSARDSRRETQYF
CDR3nt: TGCAGTGCTAGAGACAGCCGACGGGAGACCCAGTACTTC

j_gene: TRBJ2-2
d_gene: .
v_gene: TRBV4-3
abundance: .
CDR3aa: CASSQDDGITGELFF
CDR3nt: TGCGCCAGCAGCCAAGACGACGGAATCACCGGGGAGCTGTTTTTT

j_gene: TRBJ1-1
d_gene: .
v_gene: TRBV5-1
abundance: many
CDR3aa: CASSQYPRGNTEAFF
CDR3nt: TGCGCCAGCAGCCAATACCCCAGGGGGAACACTGAAGCTTTCTTT

j_gene: TRBJ1-1
d_gene: .
v_gene: TRBV7-6
abundance: .
CDR3aa: CASSPSSGGREAFF
CDR3nt: TGTGCCAGCAGCCCCAGCTCGGGGGGGCGGGAAGCTTTCTTT

j_gene: TRBJ2-7
d_gene: .
v_gene: TRBV5-1
abundance: few
CDR3aa: CASSLIVSYEQYF
CDR3nt: TGCGCCAGCAGCCTGATAGTCTCCTACGAGCAGTACTTC

j_gene: TRBJ1-1
d_gene: TRBD1
v_gene: TRBV29-1
abundance: few
CDR3aa: CSVEDQGGGAFF
CDR3nt: TGCAGCGTTGAAGATCAGGGGGGGGGAGCTTTCTTT

j_gene: TRBJ1-1
d_gene: TRBD1
v_gene: TRBV12-3/TRBV12-4
abundance: few
CDR3aa: CASSSGPPDRGTEAFF
CDR3nt: TGTGCCAGCAGTTCGGGTCCGCCAGACAGGGGGACTGAAGCTTTCTTT

j_gene: TRBJ2-7
d_gene: .
v_gene: TRBV7-2
abundance: few
CDR3aa: CASSLDAVAGEYF
CDR3nt: TGTGCCAGCAGCTTAGATGCTGTCGCCGGGGAGTACTTC

j_gene: TRBJ1-2
d_gene: .
v_gene: TRBV6-2/TRBV6-3
abundance: .
CDR3aa: CASLDPGTAGHYGYTF
CDR3nt: TGTGCCAGCCTAGACCCTGGGACGGCAGGTCACTATGGCTACACCTTC

j_gene: TRBJ1-2
d_gene: TRBD1
v_gene: TRBV5-4
abundance: .
CDR3aa: CASSLEGQGAYYGYTF
CDR3nt: TGTGCCAGCAGCTTGGAGGGACAGGGGGCTTACTATGGCTACACCTTC

j_gene: TRBJ1-4
d_gene: .
v_gene: TRBV27
abundance: .
CDR3aa: CASSLSGQAKLFF
CDR3nt: TGTGCCAGCAGTTTATCGGGGCAGGCAAAACTGTTTTTT

j_gene: TRBJ2-2
d_gene: .
v_gene: TRBV6-2/TRBV6-3
abundance: .
CDR3aa: CASSYSNRWSTGELFF
CDR3nt: TGTGCCAGCAGTTACTCGAACAGGTGGAGCACCGGGGAGCTGTTTTTT

j_gene: TRBJ1-2
d_gene: TRBD1
v_gene: TRBV4-3
abundance: .
CDR3aa: CASSQGTGTGARYGYTF
CDR3nt: TGCGCCAGCAGCCAAGGGACCGGGACAGGGGCTCGGTATGGCTACACCTTC

j_gene: TRBJ2-7
d_gene: .
v_gene: TRBV12-3/TRBV12-4
abundance: many
CDR3aa: CASSLARITGPYEQYF
CDR3nt: TGTGCCAGCAGTTTAGCGCGAATAACAGGGCCCTACGAGCAGTACTTC

j_gene: TRBJ1-1
d_gene: .
v_gene: TRBV6-5
abundance: many
CDR3aa: CASIRGTEAFF
CDR3nt: TGTGCCAGCATTCGAGGCACTGAAGCTTTCTTT

j_gene: TRBJ1-1
d_gene: .
v_gene: TRBV5-1
abundance: .
CDR3aa: CASSLIIQAENTEAFF
CDR3nt: TGCGCCAGCAGCTTAATCATTCAGGCAGAGAACACTGAAGCTTTCTTT

j_gene: TRBJ1-4
d_gene: TRBD1
v_gene: TRBV12-3/TRBV12-4
abundance: many
CDR3aa: CASRPGAGGVKLFF
CDR3nt: TGTGCCAGCAGGCCCGGAGCAGGGGGCGTAAAACTGTTTTTT

j_gene: TRBJ2-5
d_gene: .
v_gene: TRBV9
abundance: few
CDR3aa: CASSEGTLETQYF
CDR3nt: TGTGCCAGCAGCGAAGGGACTCTGGAGACCCAGTACTTC

j_gene: TRBJ2-7
d_gene: TRBD1
v_gene: TRBV5-1
abundance: .
CDR3aa: CASSLGRTGTHEQYF
CDR3nt: TGCGCCAGCAGCCTGGGCCGGACAGGGACCCATGAGCAGTACTTC

j_gene: TRBJ1-5
d_gene: TRBD1
v_gene: TRBV12-3/TRBV12-4
abundance: .
CDR3aa: CASSLSDRAKNSNQPQHF
CDR3nt: TGTGCCAGCAGTTTATCGGACAGGGCGAAAAATAGCAATCAGCCCCAGCATTTT

j_gene: TRBJ1-2
d_gene: .
v_gene: TRBV27
abundance: .
CDR3aa: CASSLKGLSILGYTF
CDR3nt: TGTGCCAGCAGTTTAAAAGGACTCTCTATCCTTGGCTACACCTTC

j_gene: TRBJ1-5
d_gene: .
v_gene: TRBV28
abundance: few
CDR3aa: CASSTGLGGHQPQHF
CDR3nt: TGTGCCAGCAGTACCGGACTGGGGGGTCATCAGCCCCAGCATTTT

j_gene: TRBJ1-5
d_gene: .
v_gene: TRBV29-1
abundance: .
CDR3aa: CSVSGRNQPQHF
CDR3nt: TGCAGCGTTTCAGGACGAAATCAGCCCCAGCATTTT

j_gene: TRBJ2-7
d_gene: .
v_gene: TRBV20-1
abundance: .
CDR3aa: CSARELRGYEQYF
CDR3nt: TGCAGTGCTAGGGAACTCAGGGGCTACGAGCAGTACTTC

j_gene: TRBJ2-2
d_gene: .
v_gene: TRBV6-2/TRBV6-3
abundance: many
CDR3aa: CASSYTGRQNTGELFF
CDR3nt: TGTGCCAGCAGTTACACGGGACGTCAGAACACCGGGGAGCTGTTTTTT

j_gene: TRBJ2-1
d_gene: TRBD1
v_gene: TRBV24-1
abundance: few
CDR3aa: CATSDPTGGKTEQFF
CDR3nt: TGTGCCACCAGTGACCCGACAGGGGGCAAGACTGAGCAGTTCTTC

j_gene: TRBJ2-5
d_gene: .
v_gene: TRBV3-1
abundance: .
CDR3aa: CASSLAGRGTQYF
CDR3nt: TGTGCCAGCAGCCTTGCCGGAAGGGGGACCCAGTACTTC

j_gene: TRBJ1-4
d_gene: .
v_gene: TRBV5-1
abundance: few
CDR3aa: CASSPSRATNEKLFF
CDR3nt: TGCGCCAGCAGCCCTTCGAGAGCAACTAATGAAAAACTGTTTTTT

j_gene: TRBJ2-1
d_gene: TRBD2
v_gene: TRBV29-1
abundance: .
CDR3aa: CSVDGTSDFHNEQFF
CDR3nt: TGCAGCGTTGACGGGACTAGTGATTTCCACAATGAGCAGTTCTTC